The following is a TCR beta chain sequence with its context. Its antigen is as yet unknown. The CDR3 totals 15 residues. V trimming: 4 bases; J trimming: 2 bases; junction bases outside the gene matches: 8. The germline V gene has CDR1 SGHNT and CDR2 YYREEE (reference sequence). This record comes from a study of identifying expanded T cells in peripheral blood. TCRdb keeps only in-frame clones here, not all; method: immunoSEQ multiplex PCR. Of approximately 130,000 clones listed, approximately 88% were seen once; the top ten hold 3.3%. Whole-study results and caveats: Technical replicates showed roughly 1.2 changed clones; about two weeks about 16.4; four weeks 19.

The rearrangement uses TRBV5-4 and TRBJ1-2, with 7 bases aligning to TRBD1. What was sequenced was blood. This TCR came from a person between 18 and 75 years old in good health. CDR3 coding DNA: TGTGCCAGCAGCATACCCGGGACAGCGAACTATGGCTACACCTTC. The encoded protein is CASSIPGTANYGYTF.